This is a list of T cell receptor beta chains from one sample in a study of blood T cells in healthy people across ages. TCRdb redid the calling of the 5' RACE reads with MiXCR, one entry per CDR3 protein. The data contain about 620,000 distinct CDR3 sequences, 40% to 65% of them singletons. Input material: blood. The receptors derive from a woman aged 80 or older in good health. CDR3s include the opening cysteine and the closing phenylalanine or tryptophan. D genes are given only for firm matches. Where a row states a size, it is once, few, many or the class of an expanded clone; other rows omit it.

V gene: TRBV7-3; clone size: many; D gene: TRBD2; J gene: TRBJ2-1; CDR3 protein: CASSLTTRTSGRANEQFF; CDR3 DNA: TGTGCCAGCAGCTTAACGACCAGGACTAGCGGGAGGGCTAATGAGCAGTTCTTC
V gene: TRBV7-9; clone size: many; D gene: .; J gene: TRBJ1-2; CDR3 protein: CASSRHRANYGYTF; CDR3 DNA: TGTGCCAGCAGCCGACACAGGGCTAACTATGGCTACACCTTC
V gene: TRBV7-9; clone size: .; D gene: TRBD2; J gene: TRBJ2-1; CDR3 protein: CASSFSGGWDKQFF; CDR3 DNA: TGTGCCAGCAGCTTTAGCGGGGGTTGGGATAAGCAGTTCTTC
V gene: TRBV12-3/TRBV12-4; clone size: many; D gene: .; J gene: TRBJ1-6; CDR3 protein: CASSLGVIRNPPLHF; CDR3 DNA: TGTGCCAGCAGTTTGGGTGTAATAAGGAATCCACCCCTCCACTTT
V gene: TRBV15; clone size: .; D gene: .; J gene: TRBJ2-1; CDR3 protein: CATSRDMGGLINDEQFF; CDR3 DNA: TGTGCCACCAGCAGAGATATGGGGGGGCTCATCAATGATGAGCAGTTCTTC
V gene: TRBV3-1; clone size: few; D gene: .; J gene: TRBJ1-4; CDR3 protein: CASSQGPGPNEKLFF; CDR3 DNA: TGTGCCAGCAGCCAGGGGCCGGGGCCAAATGAAAAACTGTTTTTT
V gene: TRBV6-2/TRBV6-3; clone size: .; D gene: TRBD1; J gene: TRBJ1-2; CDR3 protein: CASSHRDRGHTF; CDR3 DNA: TGTGCCAGCAGTCACCGGGACAGGGGTCACACCTTC
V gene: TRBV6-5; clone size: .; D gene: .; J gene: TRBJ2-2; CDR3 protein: CASRSPTGELFF; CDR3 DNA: TGTGCCAGCAGATCACCGACCGGGGAGCTGTTTTTT
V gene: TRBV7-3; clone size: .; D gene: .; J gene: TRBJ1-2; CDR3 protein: CASSPGSGVYGYTF; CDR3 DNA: TGTGCCAGCAGCCCAGGGTCGGGGGTATATGGCTACACCTTC
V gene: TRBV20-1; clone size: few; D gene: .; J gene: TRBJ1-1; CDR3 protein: CSARDRIGHLEAFF; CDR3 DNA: TGCAGTGCTAGAGACCGGATCGGACACCTTGAAGCTTTCTTT
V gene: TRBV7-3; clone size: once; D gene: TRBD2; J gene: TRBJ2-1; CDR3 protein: CASSSAGGPSNEQFF; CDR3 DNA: TGTGCCAGCAGCTCAGCGGGGGGGCCCTCCAATGAGCAGTTCTTC
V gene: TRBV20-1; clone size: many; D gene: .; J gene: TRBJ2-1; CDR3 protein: CSARDTAYNEQFF; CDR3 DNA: TGCAGTGCCCGAGACACAGCGTACAATGAGCAGTTCTTC
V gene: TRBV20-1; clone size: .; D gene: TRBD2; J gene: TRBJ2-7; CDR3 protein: CSATERGVFYEQYF; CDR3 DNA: TGCAGTGCCACCGAGCGGGGGGTCTTCTACGAGCAGTACTTC
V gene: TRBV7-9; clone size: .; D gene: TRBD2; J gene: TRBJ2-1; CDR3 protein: CASSSWGGLGPSEQFF; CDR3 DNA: TGTGCCAGCAGCTCCTGGGGGGGGTTGGGGCCAAGTGAGCAGTTCTTC
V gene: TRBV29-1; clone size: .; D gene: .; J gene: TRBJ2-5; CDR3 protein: CSVDGVGPQSGETQYF; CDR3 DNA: TGCAGCGTTGATGGGGTCGGACCCCAAAGTGGTGAGACCCAGTACTTC
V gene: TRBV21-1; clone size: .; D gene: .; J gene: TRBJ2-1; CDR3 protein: CASSSREGGPYNEQFF; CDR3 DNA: TGTGCCAGCAGCTCCCGGGAGGGAGGGCCCTACAATGAGCAGTTCTTC